These T cell receptor beta chains were read from a single sample in a study of identical twins. In TCRdb, the 5' RACE reads were re-called with MiXCR into one record per CDR3 protein. Found here are about 530,000 distinct CDR3 sequences, approximately 20% of them singletons; the top ten hold 0.45% to 0.5%. This sample was also put to use in a study of yellow fever vaccine responses in identical twins.

Sequencing used CD4+ T cells sorted from blood. The receptors come from a woman aged 18-30 years in good health. Both conserved end residues are part of each CDR3. Fields, in order: D gene, V gene, clone size, J gene, CDR3 protein, CDR3 DNA. D genes are given only for firm matches. For some rows the clone size is stated as once, few or many, or as a class when expanded; others skip it.

D: TRBD2
V: TRBV20-1
size: .
J: TRBJ2-1
CDR3: CSVVRREGLNEQFF
DNA: TGCAGTGTGGTGAGGCGGGAGGGCCTCAATGAGCAGTTCTTC

D: TRBD2
V: TRBV12-3/TRBV12-4
size: many
J: TRBJ2-1
CDR3: CASSLGTSGRAGEQFF
DNA: TGTGCCAGCAGTTTAGGGACTAGCGGGAGGGCGGGTGAGCAGTTCTTC

D: TRBD2
V: TRBV3-1
size: .
J: TRBJ2-3
CDR3: CASGGLAGDTQYF
DNA: TGTGCCAGCGGAGGACTAGCGGGAGATACGCAGTATTTT

D: TRBD2
V: TRBV24-1
size: few
J: TRBJ2-3
CDR3: CATSDSTSGSTDTQYF
DNA: TGTGCCACCAGTGACTCGACTAGCGGGAGCACAGATACGCAGTATTTT

D: TRBD1
V: TRBV6-1
size: .
J: TRBJ1-5
CDR3: CASSPDRASNQPQHF
DNA: TGTGCCAGCAGTCCCGACAGGGCGAGCAATCAGCCCCAGCATTTT

D: .
V: TRBV18
size: .
J: TRBJ2-5
CDR3: CASSPDITETQYF
DNA: TGTGCCAGCTCACCGGACATAACGGAGACCCAGTACTTC

D: .
V: TRBV2
size: few
J: TRBJ2-7
CDR3: CASSRFEQYF
DNA: TGTGCCAGCAGCAGATTCGAGCAGTACTTC

D: TRBD1
V: TRBV5-1
size: .
J: TRBJ2-6
CDR3: CASSPGTAGANVLTF
DNA: TGCGCCAGCAGCCCCGGGACAGCAGGGGCCAACGTCCTGACTTTC

D: TRBD2
V: TRBV7-9
size: few
J: TRBJ2-3
CDR3: CASSPSGSADTQYF
DNA: TGTGCCAGCAGCCCTAGCGGGAGTGCAGATACGCAGTATTTT

D: .
V: TRBV20-1
size: few
J: TRBJ2-3
CDR3: CSARRQGSGTDTQYF
DNA: TGCAGTGCTAGACGGCAGGGCAGCGGCACAGATACGCAGTATTTT